This TCR beta chain was sequenced for a study of shared clonotypes between healthy human individuals. Whole-study findings and limits: In contrast to clonotypes shared by all four donors, non-shared clonotypes had lower generation probabilities.

As concerns this clone: Its specificity is not known.

CD45RO-negative CD8 cells positively selected for CCR7 made up the naive population, which excluded terminally differentiated effector memory CD45RA+ cells. Repertoires were generated with immunoSEQ multiplex PCR, while TCRdb's copy carries only in-frame clones and drops some. The sample consists of millions of clones, 93% of them appearing once. The origin of this receptor is a man between 18 and 35 years old in good health. Some clones in this sample may be carry-over from other donors' samples. The sample comprised naive CD8+ T cells from PBMCs.

The CDR3 DNA reads TGTGCCAGCAGTGGTGGAGGGCGCAATCAGCCCCAGCATTTT. Residues: CASSGGGRNQPQHF. The chain joins TRBV6-1 to TRBJ1-5; D remains ambiguous. This CDR3 comprises 14 residues. V dropped 4 bases and J dropped 2 bases, with 9 bases sitting between them. CDR1 MNHNS and CDR2 SASEGT come from the germline V gene.